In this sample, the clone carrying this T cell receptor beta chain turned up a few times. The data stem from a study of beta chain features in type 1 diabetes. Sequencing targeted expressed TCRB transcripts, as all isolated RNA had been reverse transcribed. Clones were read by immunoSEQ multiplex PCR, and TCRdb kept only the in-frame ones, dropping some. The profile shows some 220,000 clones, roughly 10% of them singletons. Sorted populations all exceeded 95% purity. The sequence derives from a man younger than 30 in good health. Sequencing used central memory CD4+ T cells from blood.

DNA of the CDR3: TGTGCCAGCTCACCCGGGACTTTCGATGAGCAGTTCTTC. Translation: CASSPGTFDEQFF. The chain employs TRBV18 and TRBJ2-1; the D gene is possibly TRBD2 (6 bases). V lost 3 bases and J 8 bases, leaving 11 bases between the germline ends. Germline V CDR1 and CDR2: KGHSH, LQKENI. This CDR3 has 13 amino acids.